The following is a T cell receptor (beta chain) sequence with its context. The CDR3 is 14 amino acids. Germline CDR1 and CDR2: MGHRA and YSYEKL. TCRdb reanalyzed the 5' RACE reads and collapses them to one entry per CDR3 protein, without DNA. The clone table shows a few hundred thousand distinct CDR3 sequences, with the ten largest holding roughly 2.6%. This sample was included in a study of monozygotic twins with inflammatory bowel disease. The TCR comes from a human donor with ulcerative colitis or Crohn's disease, or a healthy co-twin of an affected twin (not recorded which). The V call is TRBV4-1, the J call TRBJ1-5; TCRdb returns TRBD1, unconfirmable since there is no DNA. What was sequenced was blood. The CDR3 protein is CASSFLAGTQPQHF.